The clone carrying this TCR beta chain was detected a few times. Its antigen is unknown. TCRdb redid the calling of the 5' RACE reads with MiXCR, one entry per CDR3 protein. The repertoire holds about 340,000 distinct CDR3 sequences, with 12% as singletons. This sample is part of a study of identical twins. General observations from the study: Analyses based on zero insertions could be partly confounded by invariant MAIT and iNKT cells.

The CDR3 extends over 13 amino acids. The V and J ends lost 3 bases and 6 bases respectively, with 10 bases between them. This sample was shared with a second study, whose subject was yellow fever vaccine responses in identical twins.

This clonotype was sampled from a young woman in good health. The rearrangement joins TRBV12-3 or TRBV12-4 to TRBJ2-3; D unclear. The sample comprised CD8+ T cells sorted from blood. For the CDR3, the DNA is TGTGCCAGCAGTTTCGCCCTGCTGGATACGCAGTATTTT. Amino acid sequence: CASSFALLDTQYF.